This T cell receptor beta chain was recovered during a study of T cells after yellow fever vaccination (dated by TCRdb to 2018 to 2020). A note on the overall study: The SMART-Seq v4 Ultra Low Input RNA kit was used to prepare libraries from fractions with low cell numbers. To follow T-cell clones before and after both primary and booster YFV17D yellow fever vaccination, bulk TCR alpha and beta repertoires underwent longitudinal sequencing. Two healthy male donors, one aged 18 to 29 and one aged 30 to 39 years, were included in the cohort. Blood samples were taken at several timepoints before and after primary and secondary immunization, and bulk PBMC replicates and cell subsets were isolated. The investigation overall reported the following: The study included only a couple of donors, which limits how far the findings can be generalized. The secondary T-cell response was found to be weaker but faster than the primary response, with a peak reached on day 5 rather than on day 15. A small fraction of clonotypes showed up in both the CD4 and CD8 compartments, probably as a result of convergent recombination. Computational filtering was required because FACS-sorted repertoires could contain abundant contaminating clonotypes from the bulk population. Most clones expanded after primary vaccination were re-detected after the booster (96% of CD4 and more than 70% of CD8), suggesting broad memory maintenance.

TCR cDNA was synthesized by 5'RACE template switching, which introduced a universal primer site and unique molecular identifiers. Priming of cDNA synthesis was performed from both the TCR alpha and TCR beta constant segments. Library amplification involved two PCR steps, and the second step added sample barcodes and sequencing adapters. Sequencing of the libraries was done on either Illumina HiSeq 2500 (2x100 bp) or NovaSeq (2x150 bp). As for the authors' bioinformatics: Demultiplexing of reads and collapsing into UMI consensus sequences were performed with MIGEC, and V(D)J alignment was carried out with MiXCR. Clonotypes responding to the vaccine were identified with edgeR on replicate PBMC samples, with the criteria of FDR below 0.01 and a log2 fold change above 5 up to day 15. Each bulk clonotype received a CD4 or CD8 identity based on whether the sequenced CD4 or CD8 repertoire contained that clonotype at higher abundance. Using fastp at Q25 and MiXCR, TCRdb reprocessed the public reads and kept productive beta chains. Duplicate CDR3 protein sequences are folded into a single record with the most common DNA and genes. Clone size and V and J calls follow TCRdb, not the original study. The sample table holds roughly 300,000 distinct CDR3 sequences, of which around 7% were seen once. The ten largest account for around 17% of the sample.

The CDR3 spans 17 residues, from the cysteine through the phenylalanine. Just the 51-base CDR3 DNA is kept, in frame starting at base 1. V is cut by 0 bases and J by 0 bases, and the space between the germline ends is 12 bases. The CDR1 and CDR2 encoded by the germline V gene are LGHNA and YSLEER. Per the publication, the treatment or condition label means: live attenuated yellow fever vaccine strain. At each blood-draw timepoint, two biological replicates of bulk PBMCs were collected. PBMCs were isolated from peripheral blood using a standard Ficoll-Paque protocol. TriZol was used to extract RNA from bulk PBMCs, CD4 and CD8 fractions, and dextramer-positive and dextramer-negative fractions. This clonotype was seen just once. There is no known antigen for this receptor. No base qualities exist here, and no much larger clone lies one base off it. A single read offers scant evidence.

The receptor chain draws on TRBV4-3 and TRBJ1-3; perhaps TRBD1 is the D gene, with 5 bases matching. The sequences come from PBMCs, collected more than 35 days after the first yellow fever vaccination. The sequence was collected from a man aged 18 to 35 who received the YFV17D yellow fever vaccine. The CDR3 protein is CASSQDRDHFSGNTIYF. The DNA sequence follows: TGCGCCAGCAGCCAAGATCGGGACCACTTCTCTGGAAACACCATATATTTT.